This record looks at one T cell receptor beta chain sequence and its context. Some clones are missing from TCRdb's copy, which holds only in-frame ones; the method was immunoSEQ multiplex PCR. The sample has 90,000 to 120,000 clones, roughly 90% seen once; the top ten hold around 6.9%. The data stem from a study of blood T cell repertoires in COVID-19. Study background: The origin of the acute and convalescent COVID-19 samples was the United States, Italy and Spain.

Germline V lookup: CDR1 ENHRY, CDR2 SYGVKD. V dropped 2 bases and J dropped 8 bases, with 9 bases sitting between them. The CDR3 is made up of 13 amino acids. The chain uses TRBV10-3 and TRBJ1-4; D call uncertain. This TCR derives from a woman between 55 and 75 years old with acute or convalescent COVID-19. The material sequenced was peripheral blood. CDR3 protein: CAISERGGEKLFF. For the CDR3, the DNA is TGTGCCATCAGTGAGCGGGGAGGGGAAAAACTGTTTTTT.